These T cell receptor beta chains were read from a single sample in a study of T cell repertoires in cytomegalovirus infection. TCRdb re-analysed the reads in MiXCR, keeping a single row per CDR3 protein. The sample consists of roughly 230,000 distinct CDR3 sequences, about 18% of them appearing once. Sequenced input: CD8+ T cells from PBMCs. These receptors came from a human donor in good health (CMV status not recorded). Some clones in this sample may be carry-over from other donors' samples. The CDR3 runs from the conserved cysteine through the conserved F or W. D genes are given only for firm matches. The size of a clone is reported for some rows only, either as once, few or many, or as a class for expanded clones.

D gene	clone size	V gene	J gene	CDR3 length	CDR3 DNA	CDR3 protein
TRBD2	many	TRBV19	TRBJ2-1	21	TGTGCCAGTAGTATAGATCTTCGCTGGACTAGCGGGGGGCCCTCTCACAATGAGCAGTTCTTC	CASSIDLRWTSGGPSHNEQFF
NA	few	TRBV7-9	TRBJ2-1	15	TGTGCCAGCAGCTTATATGGGGGGACGAACAATGAGCAGTTCTTC	CASSLYGGTNNEQFF
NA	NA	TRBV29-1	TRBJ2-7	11	TGCAGCGTTGAAGAACCCTACGAGCAGTACTTC	CSVEEPYEQYF
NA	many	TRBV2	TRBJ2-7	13	TGTGCCAGCAAAGAGGGAACCTCCTACGAGCAGTACTTC	CASKEGTSYEQYF
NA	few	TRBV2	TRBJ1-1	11	TGTGCCAGCCATTTAGACACTGAAGCTTTCTTT	CASHLDTEAFF
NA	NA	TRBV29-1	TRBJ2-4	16	TGCAGCGTCCTGGGGCCAGGGGGACTAGCCAAAAACATTCAGTACTTC	CSVLGPGGLAKNIQYF
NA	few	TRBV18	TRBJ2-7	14	TGTGCCAGCTCACCCATCCAAGGAATGAACGAGCAGTACTTC	CASSPIQGMNEQYF
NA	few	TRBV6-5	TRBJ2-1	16	TGTGCCAGCAGTTATCGGACAACGATATACTACAATGAGCAGTTCTTC	CASSYRTTIYYNEQFF
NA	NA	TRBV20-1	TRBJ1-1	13	TGCAGTGCTAGAGATTCGGGAACGCCTGAAGCTTTCTTT	CSARDSGTPEAFF
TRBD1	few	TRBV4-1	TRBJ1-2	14	TGCGCCAGCAGCACGTACGGGACAGGAGATGGCTACACCTTC	CASSTYGTGDGYTF
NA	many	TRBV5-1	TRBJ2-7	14	TGCGCCAGCAGCTTGGAGCAGGGTTCCTACGAGCAGTACTTC	CASSLEQGSYEQYF
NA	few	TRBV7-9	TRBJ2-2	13	TGTGCCAGCAGCACCCGCCCCGCCGGGGAGCTGTTTTTT	CASSTRPAGELFF
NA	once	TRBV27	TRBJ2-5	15	TGTGCCAGCAGGGATCTATCAATCAGGGCAGAGACCCAGTACTTC	CASRDLSIRAETQYF
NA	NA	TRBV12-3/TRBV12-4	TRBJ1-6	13	TGTGCCAGCAGTTTGGGTGCATATTCACCCCTCCACTTT	CASSLGAYSPLHF
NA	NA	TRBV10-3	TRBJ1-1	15	TGTGCCATCAGTGATGAAGGACGATCGAACACTGAAGCTTTCTTT	CAISDEGRSNTEAFF
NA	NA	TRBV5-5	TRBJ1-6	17	TGTGCCAGCACCCCGGACCCCGCACTTTGGGGTAATTCACCCCTCCACTTT	CASTPDPALWGNSPLHF
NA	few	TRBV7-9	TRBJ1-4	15	TGTGCCAGCAGCATAACGGCTTGGAGTAATGAAAAACTGTTTTTT	CASSITAWSNEKLFF
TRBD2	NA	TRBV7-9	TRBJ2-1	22	TGTGCCAGCAGCCCCCCCCGCGGAGGGATTAGCGGGGGTTCATCCCCCCACAATGAGCAGTTCTTC	CASSPPRGGISGGSSPHNEQFF
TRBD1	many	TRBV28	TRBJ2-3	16	TGTGCCAGCAGTCCCGGGACAGGGTTAATCACAGATACGCAGTATTTT	CASSPGTGLITDTQYF
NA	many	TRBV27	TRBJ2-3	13	TGTGCCAGCAGTTTACTTGGCACAGATACGCAGTATTTT	CASSLLGTDTQYF
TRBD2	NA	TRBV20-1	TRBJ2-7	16	TGCAGTGCTTCCGGGACTAGCGGGGGCCTCTCCTACGAGCAGTACTTC	CSASGTSGGLSYEQYF
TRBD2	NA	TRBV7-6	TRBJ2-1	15	TGTGCCAGCAGCCGAGGGTGGGGGGGAGGCGATGAGCAGTTCTTC	CASSRGWGGGDEQFF
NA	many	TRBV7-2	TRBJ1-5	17	TGTGCCAGCAGCCTAGGCCCTTTTAGGACCGCCGATCAGCCCCAGCATTTT	CASSLGPFRTADQPQHF
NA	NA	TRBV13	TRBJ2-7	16	TGTGCCAGCAGCTTAGTCCAGTATCCCCTACCCTACGAGCAGTACTTC	CASSLVQYPLPYEQYF
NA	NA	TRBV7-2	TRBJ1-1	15	TGTGCCAGCAGCCCCCACCTACAGGGCCGCCCTGAAGCTTTCTTT	CASSPHLQGRPEAFF
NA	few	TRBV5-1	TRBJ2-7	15	TGCGCCAGCAGCTTGGCAGACAGTTACTACTACGAGCAGTACTTC	CASSLADSYYYEQYF
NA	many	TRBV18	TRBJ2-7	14	TGTGCCAGCTCACCAGCTGGGGGATCCTACGAGCAGTACTTC	CASSPAGGSYEQYF
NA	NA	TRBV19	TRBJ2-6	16	TGTGCCAGTGGGAAGGGGTTTGCTCGTGGGGCCAACGTCCTGACTTTC	CASGKGFARGANVLTF
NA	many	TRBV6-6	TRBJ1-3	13	TGTGCCAGCTTGGGAGACTCTGGAAACACCATATATTTT	CASLGDSGNTIYF